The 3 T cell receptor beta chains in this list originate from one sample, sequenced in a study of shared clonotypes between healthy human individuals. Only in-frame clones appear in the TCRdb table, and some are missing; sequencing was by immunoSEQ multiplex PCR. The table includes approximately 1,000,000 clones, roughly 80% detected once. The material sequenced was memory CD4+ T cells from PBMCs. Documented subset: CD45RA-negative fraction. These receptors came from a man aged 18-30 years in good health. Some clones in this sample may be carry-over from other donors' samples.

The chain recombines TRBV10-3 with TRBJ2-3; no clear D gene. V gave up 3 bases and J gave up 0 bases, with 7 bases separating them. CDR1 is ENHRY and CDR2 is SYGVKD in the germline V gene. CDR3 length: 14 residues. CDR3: CAISDRTSTDTQYF. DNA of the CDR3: TGTGCCATCAGTGACAGAACTAGCACAGATACGCAGTATTTT.

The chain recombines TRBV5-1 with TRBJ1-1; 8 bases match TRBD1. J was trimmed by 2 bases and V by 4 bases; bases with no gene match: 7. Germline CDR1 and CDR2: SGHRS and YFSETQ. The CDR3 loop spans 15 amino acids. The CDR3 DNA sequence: TGCGCCAGCAGCGCACAGGGGGTGGGAAACACTGAAGCTTTCTTT. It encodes CASSAQGVGNTEAFF.

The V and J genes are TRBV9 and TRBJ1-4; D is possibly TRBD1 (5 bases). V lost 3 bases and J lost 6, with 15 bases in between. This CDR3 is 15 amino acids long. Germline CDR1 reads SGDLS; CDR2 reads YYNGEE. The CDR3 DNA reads TGTGCCAGCAGCGCCGCAGGGCCATCGGATGAAAAACTGTTTTTT. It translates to CASSAAGPSDEKLFF. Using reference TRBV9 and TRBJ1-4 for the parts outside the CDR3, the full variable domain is DSGVTQTPKHLITATGQRVTLRCSPRSGDLSVYWYQQSLDQGLQFLIQYYNGEERAKGNILERFSAQQFPDLHSELNLSSLELGDSALYFCASSAAGPSDEKLFFGSGTQLSVL.